The clone carrying this T cell receptor (beta chain) is a singleton in its sample. Deletions cut 0 bases from V and 3 bases from J, with 12 bases between. CDR1 LNHDA and CDR2 SQIVND come from the germline V gene (reference sequence). This CDR3 is built from 17 residues. This table comes from immunoSEQ multiplex PCR, and its TCRdb copy is limited to in-frame clones, with some not included. The table records roughly 40,000 clones, around 74% of them present only once. This sample stems from a study of blood T cell repertoires in COVID-19. The J gene is TRBJ1-6, the V gene TRBV19; D unclear. This TCR came from a man aged 70 or older with acute or convalescent COVID-19. The specimen was peripheral blood. CDR3 DNA: TGTGCCAGTAGTATAGAAAGCAGCGTCGACTATAATTCACCCCTCCACTTT. Its translation is CASSIESSVDYNSPLHF.